The 21 T cell receptor beta chains given below trace back to one sample, sequenced in a study of identifying expanded T cells in peripheral blood. Repertoires were generated with immunoSEQ multiplex PCR, while TCRdb's copy carries only in-frame clones and drops some. The data contain 100,000 to 150,000 clones, around 88% of them singletons. Specimen: blood. All receptors derive from a person between 18 and 75 years old in good health.

The chain carries TRBV6-1 and TRBJ2-1, with TRBD2 identical over 12 bases. Germline lookup yields CDR1 MNHNS and CDR2 SASEGT. Trimming removed 6 bases from V and 7 bases from J; junction bases left unmatched: 7. The CDR3 loop spans 15 amino acids. The CDR3 here is CASRLAGGDLNEQFF. The CDR3 DNA is TGTGCCAGCAGGCTAGCGGGAGGGGATCTGAATGAGCAGTTCTTC.

This clone occurred once. The chain's CDR3 is CASGGIQDTEAFF. The DNA of the CDR3 is TGTGCCAGCGGTGGAATTCAGGACACTGAAGCTTTCTTT. The chain links TRBV27 to TRBJ1-1; D gene ambiguous. Germline V gives CDR1 MNHEY, CDR2 SMNVEV (reference sequence). The CDR3 is made up of 13 amino acids. Trimming left V 8 bases short and J 3 bases short, with 13 bases between.

This chain connects TRBV7-3 to TRBJ2-3, with D possibly matching TRBD2 (6 bases). In germline, CDR1 is SGHTA, CDR2 FQGTGA. The CDR3 length is 16 residues. Trimming removed 1 base from V and 2 bases from J, with 13 bases in between. Written as DNA, the CDR3 is TGTGCCAGCAGCTTAAGCTCTGGGGGACTCACAGATACGCAGTATTTT. This sequence encodes CASSLSSGGLTDTQYF.

The V gene is TRBV19, the J gene TRBJ2-3, with 8 bases fitting TRBD1. V shed 5 bases, J shed 0 bases, and the junction held 4 bases outside the gene matches. The CDR3 runs 15 residues. CDR1 and CDR2 from the germline V gene are LNHDA and SQIVND (reference sequence). The CDR3 here is CASSSRQGSTDTQYF. In nucleotides, the CDR3 is TGTGCCAGTAGTTCCAGACAGGGGAGCACAGATACGCAGTATTTT.

In its sample, this clone was seen a few times. V usage is TRBV5-6 and J usage is TRBJ2-1, with 12 bases identical to TRBD1. The CDR3 consists of 18 residues. The V gene's germline CDR1 is SGHDT and CDR2 YYEEEE. V gave up 1 base and J gave up 1 base; unmatched junction bases: 6. As DNA, the CDR3 is TGTGCCAGCAGCTTGCCGTGGGACAGGGGGCTTTCCTACAATGAGCAGTTCTTC. Translation: CASSLPWDRGLSYNEQFF.

The V call is TRBV11-2, the J call TRBJ2-7; 8 bases map to TRBD1. This CDR3 contains 15 residues. Germline lookup yields CDR1 SGHAT and CDR2 FQNNGV. V lost 1 base, J lost 7 bases, and 9 bases stayed unmatched. The chain's CDR3 is CASSLGAGGTGEQYF. The CDR3 DNA follows: TGTGCCAGCAGCTTAGGCGCAGGGGGCACAGGGGAGCAGTACTTC.

V is TRBV5-8 and J is TRBJ1-4; 10 bases map to TRBD1. With V trimmed by 1 base and J by 5 bases, 5 bases remained unmatched. The length of the CDR3 is 16 residues. Per the germline V gene, CDR1 is SGHTS and CDR2 is YDEGEE. This chain's CDR3 is CASSLFRQGANEKLFF. The CDR3, as DNA: TGTGCCAGCAGCTTGTTTCGACAGGGGGCGAATGAAAAACTGTTTTTT.

There are a few counts of this clone. V is TRBV18 and J is TRBJ2-7; 8 bases align to TRBD1. The germline gives CDR1 KGHSH, CDR2 LQKENI. V lost 0 bases to trimming and J lost 6 bases; unmatched junction nucleotides: 4. This CDR3 spans 14 amino acids. CDR3 protein: CASSPPQGAGEQYF. In nucleotides, the CDR3 is TGTGCCAGCTCACCACCGCAGGGGGCGGGCGAGCAGTACTTC.

The count of this clone is one. V and J are TRBV7-8 and TRBJ1-1, with TRBD1 as a possible D gene (5 bases). In germline, CDR1 is SGHVS, CDR2 FQNEAQ. There are 15 residues in the CDR3. V was trimmed by 2 bases and J by 0 bases, leaving 10 bases between them. CDR3 region: CASSLQGPMNTEAFF. The CDR3 DNA is TGTGCCAGCAGCTTACAGGGCCCTATGAACACTGAAGCTTTCTTT.

This chain connects TRBV7-9 to TRBJ1-1; 7 bases align to TRBD1. The V and J ends lost 5 bases and 1 base, in that order; junction bases with no gene match: 4. The V gene's germline CDR1 is SEHNR and CDR2 FQNEAQ (reference sequence). CDR3 size: 14 residues. The CDR3 loop is CASSEGATNTEAFF. The CDR3 coding sequence is TGTGCCAGCAGCGAGGGGGCGACGAACACTGAAGCTTTCTTT.

The genes are TRBV5-1 and TRBJ2-7; tentative D call: TRBD1 (6 bases). Trimming pared 4 bases from V and 2 bases from J, leaving 13 bases between. Germline CDR1 and CDR2: SGHRS and YFSETQ. This CDR3 spans 14 amino acids. CDR3 nucleotides: TGCGCCAGCAGCCTGGGACAAGGGCCCTACGAGCAGTACTTC. It translates to CASSLGQGPYEQYF.

The V and J genes are TRBV28 and TRBJ2-3; D uncertain. The CDR3 extends over 12 amino acids. Germline loops: CDR1 MDHEN, CDR2 SYDVKM. Trimming cost V 6 bases and J 4 bases, with 8 bases left between them. CDR3 loop: CASSRRPDTQYF. DNA for the CDR3: TGTGCCAGCAGCCGTAGACCAGATACGCAGTATTTT.

The V gene is TRBV18, the J gene TRBJ2-7; the match to TRBD1 covers 9 bases. Germline lookup yields CDR1 KGHSH and CDR2 LQKENI. The CDR3 length is 14 residues. Trimming at V came to 2 bases and at J to 2 bases, leaving 1 base not matched to a gene. The CDR3 sequence: CASSPWDRAYEQYF. The DNA of the CDR3 is TGTGCCAGCTCACCATGGGACAGGGCCTACGAGCAGTACTTC. Full variable domain (outside the CDR3, taken from reference TRBV18 and TRBJ2-7): NAGVMQNPRHLVRRRGQEARLRCSPMKGHSHVYWYRQLPEEGLKFMVYLQKENIIDESGMPKERFSAEFPKEGPSILRIQQVVRGDSAAYFCASSPWDRAYEQYFGPGTRLTVT.

A single count supports this clone. The chain recombines TRBV15 with TRBJ2-1; D remains unclear. The CDR3 contains 14 residues. Looked up from germline, CDR1 is LNHNV and CDR2 is YYDKDF (reference sequence). Trimming left V 0 bases short and J 5 bases short, with 8 bases between. The CDR3 coding sequence is TGTGCCACCAGCAGAGATCTAGGGAACAATGAGCAGTTCTTC. Residues: CATSRDLGNNEQFF.

This clone was seen a single time. This CDR3 reads CASSLTGQGARETQYF. The CDR3 DNA sequence: TGTGCCAGCAGCTTAACGGGACAGGGGGCAAGGGAGACCCAGTACTTC. The chain is built from TRBV13 and TRBJ2-5; 12 nucleotides align to TRBD1. V lost 2 bases and J lost 5; bases outside the gene matches: 6. The germline V gene encodes CDR1 PRHDT and CDR2 FYEKMQ (reference sequence). The CDR3 runs 16 residues.

The V gene is TRBV6-1, the J gene TRBJ1-5; D is unresolved. The germline CDR1 and CDR2 sequences are MNHNS and SASEGT. V lost 6 bases and J 5 bases, leaving 5 bases between the germline ends. CDR3 length: 11 residues. CDR3 coding DNA: TGTGCCAGCAGCTGGGATCAGCCCCAGCATTTT. This sequence encodes CASSWDQPQHF.

The chain uses TRBV14 and TRBJ1-2; the match to TRBD1 covers 9 bases. CDR1 and CDR2 from the germline V gene are SGHDN and FVKESK. The CDR3 is 16 amino acids. After removal of 1 base from V and 7 bases from J, the junction contained 10 bases not matched to a gene. In DNA form, the CDR3 reads TGTGCCAGCAGCCAAGTCAACAGGGGGCGACGGTTTGGCTACACCTTC. Translation gives CASSQVNRGRRFGYTF.

The sample holds one count of this clone. V is TRBV11-2 and J is TRBJ2-3; 7 nucleotides line up with TRBD1. Trimming removed 4 bases from V and 1 base from J; junction bases left unmatched: 2. Germline CDR1 SGHAT, CDR2 FQNNGV. CDR3 length: 14 residues. This CDR3 is CASSSQGGTDTQYF. CDR3 nucleotides: TGTGCCAGCAGCTCCCAGGGGGGCACAGATACGCAGTATTTT.

This clone came up a few times. The V and J genes are TRBV5-1 and TRBJ2-7; 7 positions match TRBD1. V gave up 0 bases and J gave up 3 bases; unmatched junction bases: 3. CDR3 size: 14 residues. The germline V gene encodes CDR1 SGHRS and CDR2 YFSETQ. CDR3 region: CASSLEGGLYEQYF. In DNA form, the CDR3 reads TGCGCCAGCAGCTTGGAAGGGGGCCTCTACGAGCAGTACTTC.

The chain links TRBV5-5 to TRBJ2-7, with 8 nucleotides matching TRBD1. This CDR3 has 14 residues. V lost 3 bases to trimming and J lost 2 bases; unmatched junction nucleotides: 4. Germline V gene sequence: CDR1 SGHKS, CDR2 YYEKEE (reference sequence). This CDR3 is CASSSVQGAYEQYF. CDR3 sequence (DNA): TGTGCCAGCAGCTCAGTACAGGGGGCCTACGAGCAGTACTTC.

Regarding this clone: In the same sample, other DNA sequences code for this CDR3. V and J are TRBV15 and TRBJ2-3; D call uncertain. Trimming took off 1 base at V and 1 base at J, with 9 bases between the two ends. This CDR3 has 15 residues. CDR1 and CDR2 (germline): LNHNV, YYDKDF (reference sequence). Here the CDR3 reads CATSRGGSGTDTQYF. The CDR3 nucleotides read TGTGCCACCAGCAGAGGTGGGTCGGGCACAGATACGCAGTATTTT.